This T cell receptor (beta chain) was recorded in a study of CD8 T cells in Susac syndrome. CDR1 GTSNPN and CDR2 SVGIG come from the germline V gene (reference sequence). J gave up 8 bases and V 6 bases, and 13 bases lay outside the gene matches. The CDR3 totals 16 residues. Random hexamers primed reverse transcription of roughly 0.5 to 1 ug RNA. TCRdb re-called the immunoSEQ multiplex PCR reads through MiXCR, storing one row per CDR3 protein. This sample has 150,000 to 200,000 distinct CDR3 sequences; 94% occur once, and the top ten carry roughly 0.099%. Sequences were obtained from CD4+ T cells from PBMCs. The rearrangement uses TRBV30 and TRBJ2-1; 13 bases match TRBD2. This receptor was obtained from a human donor with multiple sclerosis. The CDR3 DNA reads as TGTGCCTGTCAGCCGGGACTAGCGGGACTCGGGTATGAGCAGTTCTTC. It yields the protein CACQPGLAGLGYEQFF.